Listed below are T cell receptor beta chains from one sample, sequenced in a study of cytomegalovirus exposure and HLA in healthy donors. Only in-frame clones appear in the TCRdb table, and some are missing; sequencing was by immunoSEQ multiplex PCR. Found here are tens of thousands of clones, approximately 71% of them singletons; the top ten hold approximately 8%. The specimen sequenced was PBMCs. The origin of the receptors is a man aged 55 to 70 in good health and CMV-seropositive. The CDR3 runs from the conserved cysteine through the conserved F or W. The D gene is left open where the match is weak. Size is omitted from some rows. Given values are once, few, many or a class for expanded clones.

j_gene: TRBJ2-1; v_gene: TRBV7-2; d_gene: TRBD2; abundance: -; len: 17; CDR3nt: TGTGCCAGCAGCCGTGATCTAGCGGGAGGGCTTACGGGTGAGCAGTTCTTC; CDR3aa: CASSRDLAGGLTGEQFF
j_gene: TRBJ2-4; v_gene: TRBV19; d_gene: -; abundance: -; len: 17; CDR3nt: TGTGCCAGTAGTTCGATAAGGGCAGGGTTAGGCAAAAACATTCAGTACTTC; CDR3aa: CASSSIRAGLGKNIQYF
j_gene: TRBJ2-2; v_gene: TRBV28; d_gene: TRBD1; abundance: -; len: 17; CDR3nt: TGTGCCAGCAGTCCGGGGACAGGAGCCCGGGGCACCGGGGAGCTGTTTTTT; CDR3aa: CASSPGTGARGTGELFF
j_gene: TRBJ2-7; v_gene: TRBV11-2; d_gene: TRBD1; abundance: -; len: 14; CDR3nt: TGTGCCAGCAGCTCAAAGGGGGCCTTTTACGAGCAGTACTTC; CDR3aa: CASSSKGAFYEQYF
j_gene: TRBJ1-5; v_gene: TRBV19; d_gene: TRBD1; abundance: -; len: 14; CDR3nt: TGTGCCAGCGGGGGACAGGGGGGGAATCAGCCCCAGCATTTT; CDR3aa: CASGGQGGNQPQHF
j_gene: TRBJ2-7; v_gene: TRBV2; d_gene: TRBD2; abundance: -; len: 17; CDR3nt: TGTGCCAGCAGTGAAGCGTCGCTAGCGGGAGGAGGGGACGAGCAGTACTTC; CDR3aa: CASSEASLAGGGDEQYF
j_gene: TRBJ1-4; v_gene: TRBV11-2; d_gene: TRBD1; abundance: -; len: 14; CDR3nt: TGTGCCAGCAGCTTACGACAGGGGAATGAAAAACTGTTTTTT; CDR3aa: CASSLRQGNEKLFF
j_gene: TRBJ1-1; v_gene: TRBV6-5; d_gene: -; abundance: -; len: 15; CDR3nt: TGTGCCAGCAGTTACTCCAGGGACATGAACACTGAAGCTTTCTTT; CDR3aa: CASSYSRDMNTEAFF
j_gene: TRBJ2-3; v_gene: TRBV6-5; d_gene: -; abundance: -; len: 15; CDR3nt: TGTGCCAGCAGTTACGGGGCAGGGATCGCAGATACGCAGTATTTT; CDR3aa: CASSYGAGIADTQYF
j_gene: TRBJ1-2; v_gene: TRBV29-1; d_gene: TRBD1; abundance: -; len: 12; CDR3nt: TGCAGCGTCAACAGGGGGCAGGAAGGCTACACCTTC; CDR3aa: CSVNRGQEGYTF
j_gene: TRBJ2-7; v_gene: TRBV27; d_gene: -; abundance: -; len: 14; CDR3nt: TGTGCCAGCAGTTTAAAGGGGAAGGACTACGAGCAGTACTTC; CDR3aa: CASSLKGKDYEQYF
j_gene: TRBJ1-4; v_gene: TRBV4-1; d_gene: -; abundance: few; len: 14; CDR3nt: TGCGCCAGCAGCCAAGCACGAGGGTTCGAAAAACTGTTTTTT; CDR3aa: CASSQARGFEKLFF
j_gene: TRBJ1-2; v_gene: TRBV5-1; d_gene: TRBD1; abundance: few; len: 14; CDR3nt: TGCGCCAGCAGCGAGGGGGCCAAGGACTATGGCTACACCTTC; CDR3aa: CASSEGAKDYGYTF
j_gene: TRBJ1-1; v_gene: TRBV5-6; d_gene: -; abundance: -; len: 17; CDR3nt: TGTGCCAGCAGCTTAAGAGGGTATCGGGCCATGAACACTGAAGCTTTCTTT; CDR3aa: CASSLRGYRAMNTEAFF
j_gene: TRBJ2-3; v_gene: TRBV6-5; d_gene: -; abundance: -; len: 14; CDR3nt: TGTGCCAGCACCCCTGGACACCGCACAGATACGCAGTATTTT; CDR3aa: CASTPGHRTDTQYF
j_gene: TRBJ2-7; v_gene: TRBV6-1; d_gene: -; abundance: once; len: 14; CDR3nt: TGTGCCAGCAGTGATAGGTGGCAGGCCCCCGAGCAGTACTTC; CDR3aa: CASSDRWQAPEQYF
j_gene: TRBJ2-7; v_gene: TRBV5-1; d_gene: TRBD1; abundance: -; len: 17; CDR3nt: TGCGCCAGCAGCTTGGATTCGGGACAGAGTGGGGGCTACGAGCAGTACTTC; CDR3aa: CASSLDSGQSGGYEQYF
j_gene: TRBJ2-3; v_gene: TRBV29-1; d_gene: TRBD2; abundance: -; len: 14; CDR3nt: TGCAGCGTTAGCGATGCGGGGGGCACAGATACGCAGTATTTT; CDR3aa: CSVSDAGGTDTQYF
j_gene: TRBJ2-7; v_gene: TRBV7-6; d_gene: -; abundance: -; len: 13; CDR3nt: TGTGCCAGCAGCTACAGGGACAACTACGAGCAGTACTTC; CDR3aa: CASSYRDNYEQYF
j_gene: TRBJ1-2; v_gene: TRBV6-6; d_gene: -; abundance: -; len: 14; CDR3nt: TGTGCCAGCAGTCCGGGGGGCGCGTACTATGGCTACACCTTC; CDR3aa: CASSPGGAYYGYTF
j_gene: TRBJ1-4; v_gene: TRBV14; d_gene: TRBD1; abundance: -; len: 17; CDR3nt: TGTGCCAGCAGTCCAGACAGGGGGCGAAGCATGGATGAAAAACTGTTTTTT; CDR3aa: CASSPDRGRSMDEKLFF
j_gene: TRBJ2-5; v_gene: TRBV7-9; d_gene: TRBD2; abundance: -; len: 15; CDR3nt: TGTGCCAGCAGCTTAGCTAGCGGGAGCCAAGAGACCCAGTACTTC; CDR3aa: CASSLASGSQETQYF
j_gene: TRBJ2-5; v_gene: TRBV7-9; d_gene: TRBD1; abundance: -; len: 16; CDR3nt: TGTGCCAGCAGCGACACAGCGGACAGGGTAGGGGAGACCCAGTACTTC; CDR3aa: CASSDTADRVGETQYF
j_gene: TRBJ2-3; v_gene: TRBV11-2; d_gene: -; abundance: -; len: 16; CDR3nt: TGTGCCAGCAGCTTACTTCCTAGTGGTGGTGGGGATACGCAGTATTTT; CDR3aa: CASSLLPSGGGDTQYF
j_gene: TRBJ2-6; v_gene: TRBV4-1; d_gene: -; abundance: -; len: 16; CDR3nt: TGCGCCAGCAGCCAAGAGGACTGGGCTGGGGCCAACGTCCTGACTTTC; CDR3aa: CASSQEDWAGANVLTF
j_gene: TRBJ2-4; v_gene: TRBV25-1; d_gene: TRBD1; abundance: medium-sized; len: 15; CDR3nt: TGTGCCAGCAGCCCGGACAGGGGGTACAAAAACATTCAGTACTTC; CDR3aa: CASSPDRGYKNIQYF
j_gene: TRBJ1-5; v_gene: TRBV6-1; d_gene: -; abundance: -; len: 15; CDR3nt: TGTGCCAGCAGCAACGGGGGGCAGCTCAATCAGCCCCAGCATTTT; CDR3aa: CASSNGGQLNQPQHF
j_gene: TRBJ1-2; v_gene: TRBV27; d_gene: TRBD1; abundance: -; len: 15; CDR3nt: TGTGCCAGCAGCGGGACAGGAGCCTATAACTATGGCTACACCTTC; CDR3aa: CASSGTGAYNYGYTF
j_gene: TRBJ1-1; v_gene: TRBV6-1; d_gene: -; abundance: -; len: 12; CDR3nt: TGTGCCAGCAGCGAGAGGAACACTGAAGCTTTCTTT; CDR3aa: CASSERNTEAFF
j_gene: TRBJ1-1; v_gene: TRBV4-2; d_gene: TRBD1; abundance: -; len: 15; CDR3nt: TGTGCCAGCAGCAAGAGGGGGACAGGGGTCCCTGAAGCTTTCTTT; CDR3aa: CASSKRGTGVPEAFF
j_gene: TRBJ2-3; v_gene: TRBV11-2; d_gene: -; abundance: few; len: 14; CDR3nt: TGTGCCAGCAGCTGGGCGGCTAGCAGCGATACGCAGTATTTT; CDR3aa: CASSWAASSDTQYF
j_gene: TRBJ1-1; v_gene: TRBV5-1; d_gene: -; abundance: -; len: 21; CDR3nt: TGCGCCAGCAGCCCGGCATCAACAGGCCCCGTTTGGGGGGGTTCGAACACTGAAGCTTTCTTT; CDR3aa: CASSPASTGPVWGGSNTEAFF
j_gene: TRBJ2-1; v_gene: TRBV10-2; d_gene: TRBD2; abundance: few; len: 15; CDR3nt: TGCGCCAGCACCCCCGGTAGCGGGAGTCGGAATGAGCAGTTCTTC; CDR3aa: CASTPGSGSRNEQFF